This record concerns one T cell receptor beta chain sequence. The data derive from a study of blood T cell repertoires in COVID-19. Study in general: PBMCs, B-cell-depleted T cells, or T cells were the source of the cDNA or gDNA that made up the material.

Assay used: immunoSEQ multiplex PCR; TCRdb lists only in-frame clones, some missing. The table records 290,000 or so clones, around 91% of them present only once. The germline V and J ends were trimmed by 2 bases and 6 bases, with 10 bases remaining between them. The CDR3 contains 14 residues. From germline, CDR1 is MNHEY and CDR2 SVGAGI. This TCR came from a woman aged 18 to 35 with acute COVID-19. V usage is TRBV6-5 and J usage is TRBJ1-4, with D possibly matching TRBD1 (6 bases). The sample taken for sequencing was PBMCs or T cells enriched from blood (not recorded which). The CDR3 nucleotides read TGTGCCAGCAGTTACCGGGGGGCAGATGAAAAACTGTTTTTT. The encoded protein is CASSYRGADEKLFF.